This T cell receptor beta chain comes out of a study of T-cell reconstitution after alpha-beta-depleted transplantation in children. Trimming took 8 bases from V and 0 from J, leaving 17 bases between them. Germline V gene sequence: CDR1 WSHSY, CDR2 SAAADI. The CDR3 is 15 residues long. This clonotype was picked up a small number of times. Antigen: not known. During its preparation, the TCRbeta library received unique molecular identifiers. One entry per CDR3 protein, called by TCRdb with MiXCR from the PCR reads. The sample holds hundreds of thousands of distinct CDR3 sequences; around 15% are singletons and the top ten take 35% to 50%. Study-level findings and limits: T-cell numbers and diversity one year post-transplant derived largely from freshly generated T cells. The origin of high day-60 TCRbeta diversity in some patients lay in surviving recipient T cells and thymic progenitors. About two months after transplant, alpha-beta T cells reportedly came from several hundred expanded graft clones.

The TCR originated in a male patient between 2 and 9 years old who had a stem cell transplant for acute lymphoblastic leukemia, so the T cells may come from the graft donor. The source was PBMCs, mostly from graft donor cells, collected 360 days after TCRalphabeta/CD19-depleted stem cell transplant. V gene TRBV10-2 combines with J gene TRBJ2-7; D perhaps matches TRBD2 (6 bases). CDR3 DNA sequence: TGCGCCAGCGAGGCAGGGCAGGGAGGCTCCTACGAGCAGTACTTC. Its translation: CASEAGQGGSYEQYF.